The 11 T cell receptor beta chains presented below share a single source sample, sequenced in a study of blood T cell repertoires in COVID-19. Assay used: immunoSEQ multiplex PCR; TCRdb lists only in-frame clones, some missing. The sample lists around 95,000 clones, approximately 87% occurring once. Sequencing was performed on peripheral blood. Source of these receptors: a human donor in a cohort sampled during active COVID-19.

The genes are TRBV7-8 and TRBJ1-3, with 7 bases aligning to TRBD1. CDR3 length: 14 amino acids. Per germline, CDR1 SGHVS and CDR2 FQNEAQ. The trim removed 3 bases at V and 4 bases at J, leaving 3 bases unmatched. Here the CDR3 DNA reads TGTGCCAGCAGCTTGACAGGGTCCGGAAACACCATATATTTT. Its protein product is CASSLTGSGNTIYF.

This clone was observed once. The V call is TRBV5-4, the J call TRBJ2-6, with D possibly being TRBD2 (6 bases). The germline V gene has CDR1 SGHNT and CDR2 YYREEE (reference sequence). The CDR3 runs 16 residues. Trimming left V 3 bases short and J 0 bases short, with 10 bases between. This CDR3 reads CASSSGGSSGANVLTF. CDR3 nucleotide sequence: TGTGCCAGCAGCTCCGGGGGAAGCTCTGGGGCCAACGTCCTGACTTTC.

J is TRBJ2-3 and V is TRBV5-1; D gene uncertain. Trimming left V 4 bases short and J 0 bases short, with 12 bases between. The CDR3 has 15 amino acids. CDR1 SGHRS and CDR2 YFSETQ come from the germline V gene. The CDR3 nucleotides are TGCGCCAGCAGCGTCCTCAGAATGAGCACAGATACGCAGTATTTT. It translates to CASSVLRMSTDTQYF.

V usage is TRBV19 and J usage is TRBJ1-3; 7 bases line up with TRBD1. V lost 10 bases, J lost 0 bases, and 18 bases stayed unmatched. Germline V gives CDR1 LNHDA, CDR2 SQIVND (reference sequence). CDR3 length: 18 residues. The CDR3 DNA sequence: TGTGCCACCACAGACGGACAGGCCGGCCTGAGCTCTGGAAACACCATATATTTT. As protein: CATTDGQAGLSSGNTIYF.

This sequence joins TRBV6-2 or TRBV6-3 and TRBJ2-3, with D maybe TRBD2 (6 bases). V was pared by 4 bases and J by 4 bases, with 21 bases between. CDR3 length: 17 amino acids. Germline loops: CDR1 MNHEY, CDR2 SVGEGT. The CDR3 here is CASSFKIISGSADTQYF. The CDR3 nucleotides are TGTGCCAGCAGTTTCAAAATAATCTCCGGGAGCGCAGATACGCAGTATTTT.

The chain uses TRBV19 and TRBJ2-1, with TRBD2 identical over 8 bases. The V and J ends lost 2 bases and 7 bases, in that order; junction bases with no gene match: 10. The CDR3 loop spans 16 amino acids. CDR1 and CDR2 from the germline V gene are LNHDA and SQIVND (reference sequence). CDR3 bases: TGTGCCAGTAGTATACTTCGGACGGGAGGGCCTAATGAGCAGTTCTTC. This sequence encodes CASSILRTGGPNEQFF.

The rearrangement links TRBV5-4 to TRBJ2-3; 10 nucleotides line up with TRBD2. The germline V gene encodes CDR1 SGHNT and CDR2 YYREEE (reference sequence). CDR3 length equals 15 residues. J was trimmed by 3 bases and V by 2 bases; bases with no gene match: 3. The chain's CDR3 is CASSLAGGGTDTQYF. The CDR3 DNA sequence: TGTGCCAGCAGCTTAGCGGGGGGGGGTACAGATACGCAGTATTTT.

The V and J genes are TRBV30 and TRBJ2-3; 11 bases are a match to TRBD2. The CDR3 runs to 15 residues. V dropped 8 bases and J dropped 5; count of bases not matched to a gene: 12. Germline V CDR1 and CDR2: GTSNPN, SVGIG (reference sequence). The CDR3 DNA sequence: TGTGCCCGTAGCGGGGGGACTAGCGGTAGAGATACGCAGTATTTT. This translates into CARSGGTSGRDTQYF.

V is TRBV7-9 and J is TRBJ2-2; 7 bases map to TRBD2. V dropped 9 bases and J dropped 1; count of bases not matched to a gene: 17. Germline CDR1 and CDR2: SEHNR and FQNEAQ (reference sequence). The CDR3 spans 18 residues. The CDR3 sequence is CASYPRGVGTVNTGELFF. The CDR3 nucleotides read TGTGCCAGTTATCCTCGGGGGGTCGGGACGGTGAACACCGGGGAGCTGTTTTTT.

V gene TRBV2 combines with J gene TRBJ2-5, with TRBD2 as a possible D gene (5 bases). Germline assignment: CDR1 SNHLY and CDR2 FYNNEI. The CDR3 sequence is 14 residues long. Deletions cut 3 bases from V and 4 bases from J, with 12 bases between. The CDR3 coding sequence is TGTGCCAGCAGTGAGGAACTAGTCTCAGAGACCCAGTACTTC. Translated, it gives CASSEELVSETQYF.

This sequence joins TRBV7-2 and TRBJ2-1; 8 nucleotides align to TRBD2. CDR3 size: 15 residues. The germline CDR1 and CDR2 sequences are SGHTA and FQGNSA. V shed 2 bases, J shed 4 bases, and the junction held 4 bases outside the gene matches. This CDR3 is CASSLSGGPYNEQFF. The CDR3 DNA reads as TGTGCCAGCAGCTTATCGGGGGGGCCTTACAATGAGCAGTTCTTC.